This TCR beta chain was sequenced in a study of CD8 T cells in ankylosing spondylitis. Findings and limits, study-wide: Among TCR beta sequences, a motif of about 8 highly homologous variants appeared characteristic of ankylosing spondylitis blood. Clones linked to disease were reported to show significant enrichment in matched ankylosing spondylitis synovial fluid. CD8+ cells made up the disease-linked clones, which were relatively rare in peripheral blood. Prior work had noted some motif variants in reactive arthritis blood and synovial fluid.

5'-RACE, quantitative and with molecular barcodes, yielded the TCR beta libraries. TCRdb ran MiXCR on the 5' RACE reads and lists one entry per CDR3 protein. The profile shows about 440,000 distinct CDR3 sequences, over 15% of them singletons. This clonotype was seen only a few times. Its specificity is not known. Sequencing was done on a sample of blood, either unsorted or a sorted T cell fraction (not recorded which). The TCR originated in a male donor with ankylosing spondylitis.

This CDR3 reads CASSVVWLAGDTGELFF. For the CDR3, the DNA is TGTGCCAGCAGCGTTGTGTGGCTAGCGGGAGACACCGGGGAGCTGTTTTTT. The V gene is TRBV27, the J gene TRBJ2-2; TRBD2 matches 10 bases. Germline-derived CDR1 and CDR2 are MNHEY and SMNVEV (reference sequence). The CDR3 length is 17 residues. V was clipped by 6 bases and J by 3 bases; unmatched bases: 10.